These T cell receptor beta chains were read from a single sample in a study of T cell repertoires in cytomegalovirus infection. No antigen has been identified for these receptors. Via MiXCR, TCRdb re-called the reads, giving one row per CDR3 protein. The table has roughly 800,000 distinct CDR3 sequences, around 29% seen once. The material sequenced was cultured CD8+ T cells from PBMCs, taken from culture after CMV antigen stimulation. Every receptor here comes from a human donor in good health (CMV status not recorded). Some clones in this sample may be carry-over from other donors' samples. Both conserved end residues are part of each CDR3. A clone size is listed for some rows: how often the clone was seen (once, few, many), or a class if it is expanded.

CDR3 length | J gene | V gene | clone size | CDR3 protein
14 | TRBJ2-5 | TRBV15 | few | CATRGTGAHETQYF
14 | TRBJ1-2 | TRBV7-9 | . | CASSNGAPDYGYTF
16 | TRBJ1-2 | TRBV14 | . | CASSKVRTGGNYGYTF
14 | TRBJ2-5 | TRBV2 | few | CASSLQGPRETQYF
16 | TRBJ1-1 | TRBV12-3/TRBV12-4 | few | CASTPFDPGGDTEAFF
14 | TRBJ1-1 | TRBV27 | . | CASSIRGGTTEAFF
15 | TRBJ1-2 | TRBV6-1 | few | CASSEEVAHSDGYTF
15 | TRBJ2-7 | TRBV6-6 | . | CASSYGWKGPDEQYF
14 | TRBJ1-2 | TRBV7-4 | . | CASSSPGQGNGYTF
13 | TRBJ1-4 | TRBV7-6 | many | CASGRGFREKLFF
17 | TRBJ2-6 | TRBV4-2 | many | CASSQDGDNSGANVLTF
13 | TRBJ2-5 | TRBV7-7 | few | CASSLVFGETQYF
13 | TRBJ2-5 | TRBV7-6 | few | CASSLGADETQYF
15 | TRBJ2-3 | TRBV6-2/TRBV6-3 | . | CASSYVGGWQDTQYF
14 | TRBJ2-1 | TRBV5-6 | . | CASSLPGTGYEQFF
13 | TRBJ2-7 | TRBV7-9 | many | CASSLRGVHEQYF
12 | TRBJ1-3 | TRBV7-9 | few | CASSLERNTIYF
15 | TRBJ1-1 | TRBV12-3/TRBV12-4 | . | CASRFSGRRVTEAFF
15 | TRBJ1-5 | TRBV11-2 | . | CASSSTGTGVQPQHF
11 | TRBJ2-1 | TRBV7-9 | few | CASSFPDEQFF
15 | TRBJ1-2 | TRBV12-3/TRBV12-4 | few | CASSFELNPMWGYTF